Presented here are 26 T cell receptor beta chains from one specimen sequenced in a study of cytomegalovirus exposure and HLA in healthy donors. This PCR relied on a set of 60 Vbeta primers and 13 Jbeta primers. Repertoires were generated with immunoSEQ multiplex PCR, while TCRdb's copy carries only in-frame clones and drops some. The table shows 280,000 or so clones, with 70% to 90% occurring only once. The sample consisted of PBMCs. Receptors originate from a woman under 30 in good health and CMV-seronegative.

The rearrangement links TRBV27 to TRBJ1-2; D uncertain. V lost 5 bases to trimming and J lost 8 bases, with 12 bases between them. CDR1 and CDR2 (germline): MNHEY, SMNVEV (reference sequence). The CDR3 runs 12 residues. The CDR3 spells CASSTPPEGYTF. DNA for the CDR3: TGTGCCAGCAGTACTCCCCCGGAGGGCTACACCTTC.

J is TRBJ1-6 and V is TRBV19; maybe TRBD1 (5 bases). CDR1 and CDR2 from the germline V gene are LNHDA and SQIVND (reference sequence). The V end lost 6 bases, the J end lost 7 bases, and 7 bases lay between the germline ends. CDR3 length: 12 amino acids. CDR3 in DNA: TGTGCCAGTAGGAAGGGGAATTCACCCCTCCACTTT. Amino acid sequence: CASRKGNSPLHF.

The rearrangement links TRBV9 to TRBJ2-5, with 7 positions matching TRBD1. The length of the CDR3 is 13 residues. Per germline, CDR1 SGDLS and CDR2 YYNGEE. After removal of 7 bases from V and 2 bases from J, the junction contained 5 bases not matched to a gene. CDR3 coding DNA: TGTGCCAGCGCTCCGGGACAGCAAGAGACCCAGTACTTC. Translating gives CASAPGQQETQYF. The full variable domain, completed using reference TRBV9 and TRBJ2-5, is DSGVTQTPKHLITATGQRVTLRCSPRSGDLSVYWYQQSLDQGLQFLIQYYNGEERAKGNILERFSAQQFPDLHSELNLSSLELGDSALYFCASAPGQQETQYFGPGTRLLVL.

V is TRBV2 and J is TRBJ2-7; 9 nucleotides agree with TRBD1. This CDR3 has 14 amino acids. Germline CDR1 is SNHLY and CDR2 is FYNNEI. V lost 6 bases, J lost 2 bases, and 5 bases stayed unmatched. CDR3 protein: CASSAGTGTYEQYF. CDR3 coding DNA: TGTGCCAGCAGCGCCGGGACAGGGACCTACGAGCAGTACTTC.

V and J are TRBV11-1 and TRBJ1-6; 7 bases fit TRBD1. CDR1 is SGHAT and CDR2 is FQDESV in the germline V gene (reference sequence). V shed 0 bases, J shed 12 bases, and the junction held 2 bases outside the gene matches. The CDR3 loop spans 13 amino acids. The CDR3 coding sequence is TGTGCCAGCAGCTTAGCCGGGACAGAACCCCTCCACTTT. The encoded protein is CASSLAGTEPLHF.

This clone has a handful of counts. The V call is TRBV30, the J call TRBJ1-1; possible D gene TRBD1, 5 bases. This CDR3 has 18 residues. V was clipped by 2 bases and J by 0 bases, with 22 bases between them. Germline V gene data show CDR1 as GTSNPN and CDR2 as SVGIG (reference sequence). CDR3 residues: CAWSPRGVRRRMNTEAFF. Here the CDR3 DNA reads TGTGCCTGGAGTCCCCGGGGGGTACGACGTCGCATGAACACTGAAGCTTTCTTT.

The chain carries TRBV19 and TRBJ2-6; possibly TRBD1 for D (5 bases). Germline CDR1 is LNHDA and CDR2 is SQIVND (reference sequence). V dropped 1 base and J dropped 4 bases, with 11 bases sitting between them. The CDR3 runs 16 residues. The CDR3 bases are TGTGCCAGTAGTATAGTTGAAGGGGCCGGGGCCAACGTCCTGACTTTC. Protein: CASSIVEGAGANVLTF.

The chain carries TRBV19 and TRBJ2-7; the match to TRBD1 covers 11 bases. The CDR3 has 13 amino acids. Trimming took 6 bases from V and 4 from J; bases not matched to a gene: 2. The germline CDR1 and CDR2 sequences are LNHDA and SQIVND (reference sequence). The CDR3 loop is CASRDRGLYEQYF. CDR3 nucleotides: TGTGCCAGTAGGGACAGGGGGCTTTACGAGCAGTACTTC. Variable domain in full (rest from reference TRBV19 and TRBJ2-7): DGGITQSPKYLFRKEGQNVTLSCEQNLNHDAMYWYRQDPGQGLRLIYYSQIVNDFQKGDIAEGYSVSREKKESFPLTVTSAQKNPTAFYLCASRDRGLYEQYFGPGTRLTVT.

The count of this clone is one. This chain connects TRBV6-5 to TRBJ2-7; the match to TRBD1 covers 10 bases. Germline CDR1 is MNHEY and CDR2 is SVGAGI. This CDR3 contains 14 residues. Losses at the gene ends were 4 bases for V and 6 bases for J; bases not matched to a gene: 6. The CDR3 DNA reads TGTGCCAGCAGTTCCCACCGGGACAGGGGCGAGCAGTACTTC. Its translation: CASSSHRDRGEQYF.

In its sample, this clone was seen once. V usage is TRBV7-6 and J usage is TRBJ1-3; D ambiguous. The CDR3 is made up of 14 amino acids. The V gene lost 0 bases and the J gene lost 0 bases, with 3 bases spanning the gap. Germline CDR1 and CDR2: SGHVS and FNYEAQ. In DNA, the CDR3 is TGTGCCAGCAGCTTAGCCAGCTCTGGAAACACCATATATTTT. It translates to CASSLASSGNTIYF. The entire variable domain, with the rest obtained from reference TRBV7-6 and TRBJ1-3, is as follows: GAGVSQSPRYKVTKRGQDVALRCDPISGHVSLYWYRQALGQGPEFLTYFNYEAQQDKSGLPNDRFSAERPEGSISTLTIQRTEQRDSAMYRCASSLASSGNTIYFGEGSWLTVV.

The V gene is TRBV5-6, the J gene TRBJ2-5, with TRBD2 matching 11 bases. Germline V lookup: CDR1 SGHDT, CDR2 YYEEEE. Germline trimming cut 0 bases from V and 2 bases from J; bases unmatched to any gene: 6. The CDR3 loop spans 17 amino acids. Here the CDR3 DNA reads TGTGCCAGCAGCTTGGTTAGCGGGGGGGCTTGGCAAGAGACCCAGTACTTC. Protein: CASSLVSGGAWQETQYF.

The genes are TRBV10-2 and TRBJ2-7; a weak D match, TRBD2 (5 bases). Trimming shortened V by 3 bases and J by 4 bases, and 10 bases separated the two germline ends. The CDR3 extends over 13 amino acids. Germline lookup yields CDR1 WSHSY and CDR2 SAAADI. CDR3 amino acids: CASSEGLAYEQYF. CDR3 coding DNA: TGCGCCAGCAGTGAAGGTTTAGCGTACGAGCAGTACTTC.

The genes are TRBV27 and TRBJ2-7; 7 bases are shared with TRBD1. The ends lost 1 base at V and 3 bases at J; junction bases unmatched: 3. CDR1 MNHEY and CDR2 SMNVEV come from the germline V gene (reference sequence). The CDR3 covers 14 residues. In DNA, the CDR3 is TGTGCCAGCAGTTTATTCCGGGACAGCTACGAGCAGTACTTC. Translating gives CASSLFRDSYEQYF.

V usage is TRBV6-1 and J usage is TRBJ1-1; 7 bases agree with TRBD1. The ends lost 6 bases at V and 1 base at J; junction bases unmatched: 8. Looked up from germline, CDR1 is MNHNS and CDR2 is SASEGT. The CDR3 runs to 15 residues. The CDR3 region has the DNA TGTGCCAGCAGGCGGGAGGGGGCGACGAACACTGAAGCTTTCTTT. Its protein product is CASRREGATNTEAFF.

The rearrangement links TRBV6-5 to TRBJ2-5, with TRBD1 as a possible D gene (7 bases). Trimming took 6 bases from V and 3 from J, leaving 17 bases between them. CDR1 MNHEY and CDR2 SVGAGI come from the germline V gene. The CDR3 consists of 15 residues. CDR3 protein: CASSQGGTAKETQYF. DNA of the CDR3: TGTGCCAGCAGCCAGGGGGGAACAGCGAAAGAGACCCAGTACTTC.

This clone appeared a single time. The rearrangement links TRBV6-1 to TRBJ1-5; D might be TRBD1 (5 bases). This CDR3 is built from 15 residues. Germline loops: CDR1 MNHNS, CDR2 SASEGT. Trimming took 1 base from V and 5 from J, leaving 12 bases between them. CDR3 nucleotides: TGTGCCAGCAGTGAAGGGGGGGGTTCGGATCAGCCCCAGCATTTT. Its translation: CASSEGGGSDQPQHF.

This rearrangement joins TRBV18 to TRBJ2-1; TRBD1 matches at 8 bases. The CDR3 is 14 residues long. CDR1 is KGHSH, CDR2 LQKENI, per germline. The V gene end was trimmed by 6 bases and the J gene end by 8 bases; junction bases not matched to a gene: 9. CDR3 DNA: TGTGCCAGCTCCAACTTGGGACAGGATCATGAGCAGTTCTTC. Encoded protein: CASSNLGQDHEQFF.

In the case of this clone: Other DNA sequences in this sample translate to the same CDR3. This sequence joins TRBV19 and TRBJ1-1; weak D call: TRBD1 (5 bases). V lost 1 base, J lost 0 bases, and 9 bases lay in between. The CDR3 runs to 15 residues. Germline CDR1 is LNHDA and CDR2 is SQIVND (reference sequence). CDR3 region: CASSIGTGMNTEAFF. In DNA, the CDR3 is TGTGCCAGTAGTATAGGTACAGGCATGAACACTGAAGCTTTCTTT.

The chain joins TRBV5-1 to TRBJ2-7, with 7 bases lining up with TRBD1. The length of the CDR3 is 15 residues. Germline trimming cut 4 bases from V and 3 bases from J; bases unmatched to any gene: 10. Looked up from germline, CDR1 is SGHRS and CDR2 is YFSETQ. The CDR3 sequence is CASSRSGTDLYEQYF. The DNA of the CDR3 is TGCGCCAGCAGCCGGTCCGGGACAGACCTCTACGAGCAGTACTTC.

CDR3 coding DNA: TGTGCCAGCAGCCGAGGACAGGGGGCCGAGGGCTATGGCTACACCTTC. Translated: CASSRGQGAEGYGYTF. The V call is TRBV4-2, the J call TRBJ1-2, with 11 bases fitting TRBD1. J was trimmed by 4 bases and V by 4 bases; bases with no gene match: 8. Germline V lookup: CDR1 LGHNA, CDR2 YNFKEQ. The length of the CDR3 is 16 residues.

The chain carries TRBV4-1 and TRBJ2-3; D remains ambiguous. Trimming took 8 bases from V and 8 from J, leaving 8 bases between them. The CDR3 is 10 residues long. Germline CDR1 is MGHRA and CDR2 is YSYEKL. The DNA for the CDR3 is TGCGCCAGCGGTTCCGGTACGCAGTATTTT. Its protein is CASGSGTQYF.

Here the CDR3 reads CASSTRATDTQYF. The CDR3 DNA sequence: TGTGCCAGCAGTACGCGGGCCACAGATACGCAGTATTTT. The chain employs TRBV9 and TRBJ2-3; a weak D match, TRBD2 (5 bases). V was shortened by 5 bases and J by 2 bases, with 9 bases between the two germline ends. Germline V lookup: CDR1 SGDLS, CDR2 YYNGEE. This CDR3 is 13 amino acids long.

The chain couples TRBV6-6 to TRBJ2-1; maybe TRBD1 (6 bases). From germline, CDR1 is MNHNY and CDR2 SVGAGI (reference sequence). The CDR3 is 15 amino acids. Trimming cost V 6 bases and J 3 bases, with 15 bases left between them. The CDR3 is CASSLSLTGYNEQFF. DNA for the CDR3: TGTGCCAGCAGCCTATCTTTGACAGGCTACAATGAGCAGTTCTTC.

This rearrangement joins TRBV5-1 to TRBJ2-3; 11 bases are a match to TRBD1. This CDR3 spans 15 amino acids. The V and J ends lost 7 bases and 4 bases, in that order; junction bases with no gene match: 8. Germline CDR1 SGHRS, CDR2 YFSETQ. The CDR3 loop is CASRGQGAISDTQYF. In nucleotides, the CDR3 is TGCGCCAGCCGAGGACAGGGGGCCATTTCAGATACGCAGTATTTT.

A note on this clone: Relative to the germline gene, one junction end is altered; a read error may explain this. The CDR3 sequence: CSSSWTAYEQYF. Written as DNA, the CDR3 is TGTTCCAGCAGCTGGACAGCCTACGAGCAGTACTTC. V is TRBV7-9 and J is TRBJ2-7, with D perhaps TRBD1 (6 bases). This CDR3 comprises 12 residues. CDR1 and CDR2 from the germline V gene are SEHNR and FQNEAQ (reference sequence).

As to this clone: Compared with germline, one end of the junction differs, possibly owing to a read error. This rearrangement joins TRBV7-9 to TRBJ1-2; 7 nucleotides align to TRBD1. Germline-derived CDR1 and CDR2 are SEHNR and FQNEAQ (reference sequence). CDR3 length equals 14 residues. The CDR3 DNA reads TGTTCCAGCAGCGCGACAGGGTATGCCTATGGCTACACCTTC. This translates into CSSSATGYAYGYTF.